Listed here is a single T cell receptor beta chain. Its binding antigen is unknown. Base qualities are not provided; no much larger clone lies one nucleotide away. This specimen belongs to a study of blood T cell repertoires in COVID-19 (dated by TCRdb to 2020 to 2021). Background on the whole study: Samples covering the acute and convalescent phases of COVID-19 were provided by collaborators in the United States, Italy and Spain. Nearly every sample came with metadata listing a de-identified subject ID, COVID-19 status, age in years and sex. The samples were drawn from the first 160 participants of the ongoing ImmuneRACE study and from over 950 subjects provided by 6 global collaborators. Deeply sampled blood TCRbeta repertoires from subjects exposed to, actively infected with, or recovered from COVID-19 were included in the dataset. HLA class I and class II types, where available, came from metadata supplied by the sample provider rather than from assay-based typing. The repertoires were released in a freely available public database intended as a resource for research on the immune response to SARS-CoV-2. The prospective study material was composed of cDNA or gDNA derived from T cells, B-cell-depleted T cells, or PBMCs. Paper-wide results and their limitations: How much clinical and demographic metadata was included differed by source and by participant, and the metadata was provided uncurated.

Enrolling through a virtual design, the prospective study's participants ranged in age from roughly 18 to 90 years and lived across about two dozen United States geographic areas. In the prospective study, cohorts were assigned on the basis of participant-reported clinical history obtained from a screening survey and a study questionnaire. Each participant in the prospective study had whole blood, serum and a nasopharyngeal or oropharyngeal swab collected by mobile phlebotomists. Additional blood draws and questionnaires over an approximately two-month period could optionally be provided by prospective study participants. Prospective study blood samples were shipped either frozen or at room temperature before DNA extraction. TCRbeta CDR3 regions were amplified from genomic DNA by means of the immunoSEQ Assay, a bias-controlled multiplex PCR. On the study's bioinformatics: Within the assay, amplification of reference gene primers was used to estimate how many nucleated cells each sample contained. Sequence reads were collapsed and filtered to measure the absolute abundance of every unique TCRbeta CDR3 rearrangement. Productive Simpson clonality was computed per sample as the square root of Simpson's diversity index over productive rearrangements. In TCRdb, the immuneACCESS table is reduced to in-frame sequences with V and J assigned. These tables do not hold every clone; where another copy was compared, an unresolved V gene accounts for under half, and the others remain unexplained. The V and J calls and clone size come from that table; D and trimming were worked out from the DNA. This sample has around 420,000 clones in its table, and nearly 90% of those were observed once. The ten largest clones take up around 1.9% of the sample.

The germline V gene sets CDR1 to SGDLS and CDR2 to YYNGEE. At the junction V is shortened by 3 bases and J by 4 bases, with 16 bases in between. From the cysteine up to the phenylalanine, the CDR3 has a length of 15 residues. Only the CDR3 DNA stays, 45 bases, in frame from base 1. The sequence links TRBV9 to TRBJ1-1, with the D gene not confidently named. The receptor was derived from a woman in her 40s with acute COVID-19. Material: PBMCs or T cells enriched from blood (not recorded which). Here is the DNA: TGTGCCAGCAGCGCCCGGACTGGGAGGAGCACTGAAGCTTTCTTT. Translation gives CASSARTGRSTEAFF. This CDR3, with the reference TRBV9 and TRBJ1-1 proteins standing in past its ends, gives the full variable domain DSGVTQTPKHLITATGQRVTLRCSPRSGDLSVYWYQQSLDQGLQFLIQYYNGEERAKGNILERFSAQQFPDLHSELNLSSLELGDSALYFCASSARTGRSTEAFFGQGTRLTVV.